This T cell receptor beta chain was identified during a study of T cell repertoires in cytomegalovirus infection. For the study at large: Public TCR beta signatures were indicative of both CMV infection and a matching HLA type.

Each CDR3 protein gets one entry after TCRdb re-called the reads with MiXCR. This sample carries about 830,000 distinct CDR3 sequences, less than 35% of them seen once, and the ten largest clones take over 10%. As for this clonotype: The antigen is undetermined.

General study results and limits: The study found HLA-C-restricted CMV-specific TCR beta clonotypes dominating the ex vivo response.

The ends lost 6 bases at V and 6 bases at J; junction bases unmatched: 26. The CDR3 extends over 20 amino acids. Germline V lookup: CDR1 MNHEY, CDR2 SMNVEV (reference sequence). This sequence joins TRBV27 and TRBJ2-7, with 10 bases that match TRBD1. Sequenced here: cultured CD8+ T cells from PBMCs, sampled from culture after CMV antigen stimulation. This sequence originates from a human donor in good health (CMV status not recorded). Some clones in this sample may be carry-over from other donors' samples. The CDR3: CASRSHTPTTRQGAICEQYF. The CDR3 bases are TGTGCCAGCAGGTCCCACACCCCCACCACGAGACAGGGGGCAATCTGCGAGCAGTACTTC.